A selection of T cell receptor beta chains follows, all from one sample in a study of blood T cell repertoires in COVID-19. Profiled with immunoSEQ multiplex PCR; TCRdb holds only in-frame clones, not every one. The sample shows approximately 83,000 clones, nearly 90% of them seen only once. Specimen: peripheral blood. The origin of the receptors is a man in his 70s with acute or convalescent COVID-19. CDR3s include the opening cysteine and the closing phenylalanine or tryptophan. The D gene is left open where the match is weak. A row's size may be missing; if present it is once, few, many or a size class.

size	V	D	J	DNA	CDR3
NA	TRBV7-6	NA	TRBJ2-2	TGTGCCAGCAGCCCTAGTTCTCCCGGGGAGCTGTTTTTT	CASSPSSPGELFF
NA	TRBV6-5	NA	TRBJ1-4	TGTGCCAGCAGCCTCCAATTTAGGGGTGAAAAACTGTTTTTT	CASSLQFRGEKLFF
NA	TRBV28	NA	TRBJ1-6	TGTGCCAGCAGCGCACTTCGGGGGTCACCCCTCCACTTT	CASSALRGSPLHF
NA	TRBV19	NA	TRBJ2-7	TGTGCCAGTAGTAGAGGCAGCGGAGGTATGGGCTACGAGCAGTACTTC	CASSRGSGGMGYEQYF
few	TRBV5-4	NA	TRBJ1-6	TGTGCCAGCAGCTTGGGCAGGGCTAATTCACCCCTCCACTTT	CASSLGRANSPLHF
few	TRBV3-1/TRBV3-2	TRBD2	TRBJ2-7	TGTGCCAGCAGCCAGGGACTAGCGGTGTACGAGCAGTACTTC	CASSQGLAVYEQYF
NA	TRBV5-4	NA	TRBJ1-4	TGTGCCAGCAGCTTGAATTTGGCAGATAATGAAAAACTGTTTTTT	CASSLNLADNEKLFF
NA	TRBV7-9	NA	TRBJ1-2	TGTGCCAGCAGCTTAGGTGACAGGAACTATGGCTACACCTTC	CASSLGDRNYGYTF
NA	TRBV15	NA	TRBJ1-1	TGTGCCACCAGCAGATACAGGACGGGGAACACTGAAGCTTTCTTT	CATSRYRTGNTEAFF
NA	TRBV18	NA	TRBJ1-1	TGTGCCAGCTCACCGACAGATGGGTACACTGAAGCTTTCTTT	CASSPTDGYTEAFF
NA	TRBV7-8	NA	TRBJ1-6	TGTGCCAGCAGCCCGAGCGATACAGGCGCTTACTATAATTCACCCCTCCACTTT	CASSPSDTGAYYNSPLHF
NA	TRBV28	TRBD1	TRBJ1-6	TGTGCCAGCAGTTTCGACAGGGTAAATTCACCCCTCCACTTT	CASSFDRVNSPLHF
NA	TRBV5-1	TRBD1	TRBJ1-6	TGCGCCAGCAGCCTAAAGGGACAGGGGAGTTCACCCCTCCACTTT	CASSLKGQGSSPLHF
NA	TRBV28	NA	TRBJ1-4	TGTGCCAGCAGTTCCTATCGGGTAGGAGAAAAACTGTTTTTT	CASSSYRVGEKLFF
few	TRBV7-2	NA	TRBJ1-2	TGTGCCAGCAGCTCCCTCCAGTGGGGCTACACCTTC	CASSSLQWGYTF
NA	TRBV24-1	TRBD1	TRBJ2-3	TGTGCCACCAGCCGGACAGGGGGCAGAGATACGCAGTATTTT	CATSRTGGRDTQYF
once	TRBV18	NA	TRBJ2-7	TGTGCCAGCTCACCCCAGGGTTTCCACGAGCAGTACTTC	CASSPQGFHEQYF
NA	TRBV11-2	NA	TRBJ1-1	TGTGCCAGCAGCTTTTCAGGGCCCACTGAAGCTTTCTTT	CASSFSGPTEAFF
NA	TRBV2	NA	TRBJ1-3	TGTGCCAGCAGCCCCATACAGGGAAACACCATATATTTT	CASSPIQGNTIYF
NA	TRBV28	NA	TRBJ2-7	TGTGCCAGCAGTTTTACCCTGACAGCCTTGAGCTCCTACGAGCAGTACTTC	CASSFTLTALSSYEQYF
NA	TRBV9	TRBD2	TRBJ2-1	TGTGCCAGCAGCCCCCCGGGAGGGGGAGTTGAGCAGTTCTTC	CASSPPGGGVEQFF
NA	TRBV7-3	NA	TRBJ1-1	TGTGCCAGCAGCTTACAACCATCGGGGACTGAAGCTTTCTTT	CASSLQPSGTEAFF
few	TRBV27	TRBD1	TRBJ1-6	TGTGCCAGCGGGGGACAGGGGAAAAATTCACCCCTCCACTTT	CASGGQGKNSPLHF
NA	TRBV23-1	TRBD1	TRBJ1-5	TGCGCCAGCAAGACCCCGAACCCGGACAGGGTTTATAGCAATCAGCCCCAGCATTTT	CASKTPNPDRVYSNQPQHF
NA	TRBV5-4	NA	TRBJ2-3	TGTGCCAGCAGCTTATCTACGGGGAGCACAGATACGCAGTATTTT	CASSLSTGSTDTQYF
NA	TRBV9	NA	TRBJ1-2	TGTGCCAGCGGAACGGATCTAGTCAACTATGGCTACACCTTC	CASGTDLVNYGYTF
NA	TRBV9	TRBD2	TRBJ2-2	TGTGCCAGCAGCCGAAGGGCTAGCGGAACCGGGGAGCTGTTTTTT	CASSRRASGTGELFF
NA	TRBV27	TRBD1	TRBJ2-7	TGTGCCAGCAGTACCTCCGGGACAGGGGGCGACGAGCAGTACTTC	CASSTSGTGGDEQYF
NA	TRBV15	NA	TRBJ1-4	TGTGCCACCACCCAGGGTTTCGCTAATGAAAAACTGTTTTTT	CATTQGFANEKLFF
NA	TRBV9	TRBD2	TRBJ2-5	TGTGCCAGCAGCGAGACGTCGTATAGCGGGGGAGAGTACCAAGAGACCCAGTACTTC	CASSETSYSGGEYQETQYF
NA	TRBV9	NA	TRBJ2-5	TGTGCCAGCAGCGTAGCGGGGGGCACAGAGACCCAGTACTTC	CASSVAGGTETQYF
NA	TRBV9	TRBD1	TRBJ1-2	TGTGCCAGCAGTCCGGATCCGGGACAGGGAAAGAATGGCTACACCTTC	CASSPDPGQGKNGYTF
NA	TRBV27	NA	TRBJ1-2	TGTGCCAGCAGTCCGTGGGGCAGCAAATATGGCTACACCTTC	CASSPWGSKYGYTF
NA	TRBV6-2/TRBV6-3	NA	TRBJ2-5	TGTGCCAGCAGTCCGCCTCAAGAATTCCGTAGGTACTTC	CASSPPQEFRRYF
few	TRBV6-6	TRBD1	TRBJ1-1	TGTGCCAGCAATTCTGGGACAGGGGGTGAAGCTTTCTTT	CASNSGTGGEAFF
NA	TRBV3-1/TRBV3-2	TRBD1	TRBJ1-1	TGTGCCAGCACCCAGGGGGGGACTCTCATGAACACTGAAGCTTTCTTT	CASTQGGTLMNTEAFF
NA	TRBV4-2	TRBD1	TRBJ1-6	TGTGCCAGCAGCCAACAGGGGGTAAGATCACCCCTCCACTTT	CASSQQGVRSPLHF
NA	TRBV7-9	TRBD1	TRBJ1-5	TGTGCCAGCAGCAATGTCCAAACAGGGGGCAACCAGCCCCAGCATTTT	CASSNVQTGGNQPQHF
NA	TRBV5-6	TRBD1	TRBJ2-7	TGTGCCAGCAGTGCTATGGACAGGGCGTACGAGCAGTACTTC	CASSAMDRAYEQYF
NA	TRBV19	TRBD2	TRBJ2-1	TGTGCCAGTATTAGTCCAGCGGGGGGGCCTCGTGAGCAGTTCTTC	CASISPAGGPREQFF
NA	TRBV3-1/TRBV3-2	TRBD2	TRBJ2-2	TGTGCCAGCAGCCAGTCGGGGCTAGCGGTTAGCACCGGGGAGCTGTTTTTT	CASSQSGLAVSTGELFF
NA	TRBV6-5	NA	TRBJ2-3	TGTGCCAGCAGTCGGTCAGATACGCAGTATTTT	CASSRSDTQYF
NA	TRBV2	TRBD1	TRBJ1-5	TGTGCCAGCACCACACAGGGGGGCAATCAGCCCCAGCATTTT	CASTTQGGNQPQHF
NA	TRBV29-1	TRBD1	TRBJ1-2	TGCAGCGTTGAGACAGGGGGCTATGGCTACACCTTC	CSVETGGYGYTF
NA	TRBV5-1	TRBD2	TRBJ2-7	TGCGCCAGCAGCCCCGGGACTAGTATGTCCTACGAGCAGTACTTC	CASSPGTSMSYEQYF
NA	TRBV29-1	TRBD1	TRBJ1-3	TGCAGCGTCGACGAAGGGACAGGCTCTGGAAACACCATATATTTT	CSVDEGTGSGNTIYF
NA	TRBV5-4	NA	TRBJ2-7	TGTGCCAGCAGCTTGGAGGCAGGGATTGGTGAGCAGTACTTC	CASSLEAGIGEQYF